The rows below give T cell receptor beta chains drawn from one sample of a study of early T cells in non-severe SARS-CoV-2 infection. TCRdb re-called the 5' RACE reads through MiXCR, storing one row per CDR3 protein. The repertoire consists of tens of thousands of distinct CDR3 sequences, with 13% occurring once and the leading ten covering roughly 8.3%. The sample taken for sequencing was whole blood. These receptors all come from an adult who was a healthcare worker with PCR-confirmed SARS-CoV-2 infection or an uninfected control (not recorded which). Both conserved end residues are part of each CDR3. The D gene is left open where the match is weak. Clone sizes are given selectively: once, few, many, or a class where the clone is expanded.

>many|NA|TRBV29-1|TRBJ2-7
TGCAGCGTTCGTCCGGAACCCGGCTACGAGCAGTACTTC
CSVRPEPGYEQYF
>many|NA|TRBV7-8|TRBJ2-2
TGTGCCAGCAGCACCGGGACCGACACCGGGGAGCTGTTTTTT
CASSTGTDTGELFF
>many|NA|TRBV7-2|TRBJ2-2
TGTGCCAGCAGCTTACAAGGATTTGGCACCGGGGAGCTGTTTTTT
CASSLQGFGTGELFF
>many|TRBD1|TRBV6-1|TRBJ1-2
TGTGCCAGCAGTGAGGTTTGGACAGGGGACTATGGCTACACCTTC
CASSEVWTGDYGYTF
>NA|NA|TRBV6-1|TRBJ1-5
TGTGCCACCGGTGACAGCATAAATCAGCCCCAGCATTTT
CATGDSINQPQHF
>many|NA|TRBV6-2/TRBV6-3|TRBJ2-7
TGTGCCAGCAGTCGGACAGCTTCCTACGAGCAGTACTTC
CASSRTASYEQYF
>NA|TRBD1|TRBV7-2|TRBJ1-1
TGTGCCAGCAGCCCCCCTGACAGGGCCACTGAAGCTTTCTTT
CASSPPDRATEAFF
>many|TRBD1|TRBV5-1|TRBJ1-1
TGCGCCAGCAGCATCGGACAGGGGAACATGAACACTGAAGCTTTCTTT
CASSIGQGNMNTEAFF
>NA|TRBD1|TRBV7-9|TRBJ1-5
TGTGCCAGCAGCCCTCAGGACAGGGGCCTCAATCAGCCCCAGCATTTT
CASSPQDRGLNQPQHF
>NA|NA|TRBV28|TRBJ2-3
TGTGCCTCAATCCCTCGGAGAATAACAGATACGCAGTATTTT
CASIPRRITDTQYF
>NA|TRBD2|TRBV27|TRBJ2-3
TGTGCCAGCAGTTTAGAGGTCCGAGCGGGAGGCCGCGATACGCAGTATTTT
CASSLEVRAGGRDTQYF
>many|TRBD2|TRBV13|TRBJ2-3
TGTGCCAGCAGCTCCCTGGGCCCTAGCGGAGGTGAGGATACGCAGTATTTT
CASSSLGPSGGEDTQYF
>NA|NA|TRBV28|TRBJ1-3
TGTGCCAGCAGTTTTTGGAGCTCTGAAAACACCATATATTTT
CASSFWSSENTIYF
>many|NA|TRBV15|TRBJ1-3
TGTGCCACCAGCAGCCCGTCTCCGGGAAACACCATATATTTT
CATSSPSPGNTIYF
>many|TRBD2|TRBV3-1|TRBJ2-3
TGTGCCAGCAGCCAAATAGCGGGAGGGAACACAGATACGCAGTATTTT
CASSQIAGGNTDTQYF
>NA|TRBD2|TRBV19|TRBJ2-7
TGTGCCAGTAGTATTTTCTCTAGCGGGGAATCCTACGAGCAGTACTTC
CASSIFSSGESYEQYF
>few|TRBD1|TRBV12-3/TRBV12-4|TRBJ2-2
TGTGCCAGCAGTTTAAGGGGGCTAGGCGGGGAGCTGTTTTTT
CASSLRGLGGELFF
>NA|NA|TRBV18|TRBJ1-2
TGTGCCAGCTCACCGAACAGGGCGGCGTATGGCTACACCTTC
CASSPNRAAYGYTF
>few|NA|TRBV9|TRBJ2-1
TGTGCCAGCAGCGTAGACGGGAGTAGGGACAATGAGCAGTTCTTC
CASSVDGSRDNEQFF
>NA|NA|TRBV20-1|TRBJ1-2
TGCAGTGCTAGTAAGGGGCCTGAACTCTATGGCTACACCTTC
CSASKGPELYGYTF
>NA|TRBD1|TRBV3-1|TRBJ1-1
TGTGCCAGCAGCCCACGAGGGACAGGGGAGTTTGAAGCTTTCTTT
CASSPRGTGEFEAFF
>NA|TRBD1|TRBV24-1|TRBJ2-1
TGTGCCACCAGTGATTCCTGGGACAGGGTCGCGCAAAATGAGCAGTTCTTC
CATSDSWDRVAQNEQFF
>few|NA|TRBV11-2|TRBJ2-3
TGTGCCAGCAGCCCATCGCGGACCACAGATACGCAGTATTTT
CASSPSRTTDTQYF
>NA|TRBD1|TRBV5-6|TRBJ1-2
TGTGCCAGCAGCAAGGACAGGGGGCGAGCTAACTATGGCTACACCTTC
CASSKDRGRANYGYTF
>NA|NA|TRBV6-2/TRBV6-3|TRBJ2-7
TGTGCCAGCAGTTTCCCCGGGGGCGAGCAGTACTTC
CASSFPGGEQYF
>many|NA|TRBV7-2|TRBJ2-6
TGTGCCAGCAGCTTAGTATTAGGGTCTGGGGCCAACGTCCTGACTTTC
CASSLVLGSGANVLTF